These 21 T cell receptor beta chains share one sample of origin, sequenced in a study of T cell responses to AZD1222 COVID-19 vaccine (dated by TCRdb to about 2021). The sample's time point label, in plain terms: baseline before first vaccination. Library preparation used the immunoSEQ multiplex PCR assay. TCRdb took this table from immuneACCESS and kept in-frame rearrangements with V and J called. Such tables lack part of the clones; where checked against another copy, unresolved V genes explain under half of the gap, and the rest is unexplained. In all, the sample holds about 100,000 clones, and roughly 90% of those were seen once. The ten largest clones add up to 1% to 1.5% of the sample. The material sequenced was peripheral blood, taken on day 0 of AZD1222 vaccination. These receptors were collected from an adult in good health.

This clone was observed once. The J gene is TRBJ2-5, the V gene TRBV4-1, with a possible D match to TRBD2 (5 bases). The CDR3 totals 16 residues. The germline V gene has CDR1 MGHRA and CDR2 YSYEKL. With 0 bases removed from V and 5 bases from J, the gap between germline ends came to 16 bases. The CDR3 loop reads CASSQEGRGLGETQYF. The CDR3 bases are TGCGCCAGCAGCCAAGAGGGGAGAGGGCTCGGGGAGACCCAGTACTTC.

This chain connects TRBV27 to TRBJ1-5; D perhaps matches TRBD1 (5 bases). The CDR3 runs 13 residues. V was trimmed by 3 bases and J by 5 bases, leaving 8 bases between them. Germline CDR1 and CDR2: MNHEY and SMNVEV (reference sequence). The CDR3: CASSFWGDQPQHF. In DNA, the CDR3 is TGTGCCAGCAGTTTTTGGGGGGATCAGCCCCAGCATTTT.

In this sample, this clone turned up once. The rearrangement links TRBV19 to TRBJ2-7; D uncertain. The CDR3 runs 12 residues. V lost 5 bases and J lost 0, with 5 bases in between. The germline V gene encodes CDR1 LNHDA and CDR2 SQIVND (reference sequence). CDR3: CASSGYSYEQYF. CDR3 bases: TGTGCCAGTAGTGGATACTCCTACGAGCAGTACTTC.

V is TRBV28 and J is TRBJ1-5; 7 nucleotides agree with TRBD1. The CDR3 consists of 18 residues. With V trimmed by 3 bases and J by 7 bases, 18 bases remained unmatched. CDR1 MDHEN and CDR2 SYDVKM come from the germline V gene. DNA for the CDR3: TGTGCCAGCAGTTTTAACCGCGGGCTGCAGGGGGGATACCAGCCCCAGCATTTT. Translating it yields CASSFNRGLQGGYQPQHF.

The CDR3, as DNA: TGTGCCAGCGGCAGGGGGCCCAAAAACATTCAGTACTTC. Protein product: CASGRGPKNIQYF. The chain is built from TRBV28 and TRBJ2-4; 8 bases fit TRBD1. The ends lost 8 bases at V and 2 bases at J; junction bases unmatched: 2. CDR3 length: 13 residues. Germline V gives CDR1 MDHEN, CDR2 SYDVKM.

V usage is TRBV7-2 and J usage is TRBJ1-5; D is undetermined. This CDR3 contains 14 residues. V shed 3 bases and J shed 0 bases, with 6 bases lying between them. Germline loops: CDR1 SGHTA, CDR2 FQGNSA. As DNA, the CDR3 is TGTGCCAGCAGCTTCCTCTCTAGCAATCAGCCCCAGCATTTT. Its translation: CASSFLSSNQPQHF.

V usage is TRBV10-3 and J usage is TRBJ2-2, with D uncertain. Trimming took 5 bases from V and 5 from J, leaving 6 bases between them. The CDR3 runs 12 residues. Looked up from germline, CDR1 is ENHRY and CDR2 is SYGVKD. CDR3 nucleotide sequence: TGTGCCATCAGTCCAGAAACCGGGGAGCTGTTTTTT. This translates into CAISPETGELFF.

This sequence joins TRBV5-1 and TRBJ1-2; D ambiguous. The CDR3 loop spans 14 amino acids. V was pared by 5 bases and J by 4 bases, with 15 bases between. Germline loops: CDR1 SGHRS, CDR2 YFSETQ. The CDR3 DNA reads as TGCGCCAGCAGGATAGGGCAGGAGGTCTATGGCTACACCTTC. Translation: CASRIGQEVYGYTF.

The chain joins TRBV30 to TRBJ2-5, with 13 positions matching TRBD2. CDR3 length: 16 residues. Germline-derived CDR1 and CDR2 are GTSNPN and SVGIG (reference sequence). Trimming at V came to 2 bases and at J to 4 bases, leaving 7 bases not matched to a gene. The CDR3 reads CAWSLGLAGEGETQYF. The CDR3 DNA follows: TGTGCCTGGAGTCTTGGACTAGCGGGAGAAGGAGAGACCCAGTACTTC.

The CDR3, as DNA: TGTGCCAGCAGTTTCTCCGTTGGGGAGACCCAGTACTTC. Translating gives CASSFSVGETQYF. The chain combines TRBV28 with TRBJ2-5, with D hard to call. This CDR3 has 13 amino acids. V was pared by 3 bases and J by 5 bases, with 10 bases between. Per the germline V gene, CDR1 is MDHEN and CDR2 is SYDVKM. Full variable domain (missing parts from reference TRBV28 and TRBJ2-5): DVKVTQSSRYLVKRTGEKVFLECVQDMDHENMFWYRQDPGLGLRLIYFSYDVKMKEKGDIPEGYSVSREKKERFSLILESASTNQTSMYLCASSFSVGETQYFGPGTRLLVL.

CDR3 sequence reads: CASSLEGQGFSGANVLTF. The DNA of the CDR3 is TGCGCCAGCAGCTTGGAGGGACAGGGTTTCTCTGGGGCCAACGTCCTGACTTTC. The J gene is TRBJ2-6, the V gene TRBV5-1, with TRBD1 identical over 9 bases. With 0 bases clipped from V and 0 bases from J, the junction kept 4 bases outside the gene matches. The germline gives CDR1 SGHRS, CDR2 YFSETQ. CDR3 length: 18 amino acids.

The chain links TRBV18 to TRBJ2-1; D perhaps matches TRBD2 (7 bases). Germline V gives CDR1 KGHSH, CDR2 LQKENI. Trimming removed 3 bases at V and 9 bases at J, with 18 bases between. The CDR3 has 15 residues. The CDR3 nucleotides read TGTGCCAGCTCACCGCGTGCGGGAGAGGGGGGTGAGCAGTTCTTC. It yields the protein CASSPRAGEGGEQFF.

V is TRBV9 and J is TRBJ1-4; unclear D gene. V lost 4 bases, J lost 3 bases, and 13 bases lay in between. The CDR3 runs to 15 residues. Germline lookup yields CDR1 SGDLS and CDR2 YYNGEE. DNA for the CDR3: TGTGCCAGCAGCCCAGCAAGCCGGGCTAATGAAAAACTGTTTTTT. This codes for CASSPASRANEKLFF.

This chain joins TRBV14 and TRBJ1-2; 9 positions agree with TRBD1. Germline V lookup: CDR1 SGHDN, CDR2 FVKESK. The CDR3 has 15 amino acids. With V trimmed by 4 bases and J by 3 bases, 6 bases remained unmatched. The CDR3 sequence: CASSLTGQGYYGYTF. The CDR3 DNA reads TGTGCCAGCAGCCTTACGGGACAGGGTTACTATGGCTACACCTTC.

The gene calls are TRBV29-1 and TRBJ2-7, with 10 bases matching TRBD1. CDR3 length equals 13 residues. V shed 7 bases, J shed 3 bases, and the junction held 6 bases outside the gene matches. Germline V gene sequence: CDR1 SQVTM, CDR2 ANQGSEA. CDR3 region: CSAGTGAGYEQYF. The CDR3 nucleotides are TGCAGCGCCGGGACAGGGGCGGGCTACGAGCAGTACTTC.

Here the CDR3 reads CASRPSGVGIYEQYF. The CDR3 DNA reads TGTGCCAGCAGACCGTCAGGGGTGGGAATCTACGAGCAGTACTTC. This chain connects TRBV27 to TRBJ2-7; tentatively, D is TRBD1 (6 bases). Germline loops: CDR1 MNHEY, CDR2 SMNVEV (reference sequence). Trimming left V 6 bases short and J 3 bases short, with 18 bases between. The CDR3 covers 15 residues.

A note on this clone: This specimen includes other DNA sequences encoding the same CDR3. The CDR3 DNA reads TGTGCCAGCAGCTCGAATGGAAACACCATATATTTT. It yields the protein CASSSNGNTIYF. V and J are TRBV12-3 or TRBV12-4 and TRBJ1-3; D is uncertain. CDR3 size: 12 residues. Trimming took off 6 bases at V and 3 bases at J, with 6 bases between the two ends.

In DNA form, the CDR3 reads TGTGCCAGCAGCGTAGCTGCGGGGAGACAAGAGACCCAGTACTTC. Residues: CASSVAAGRQETQYF. J is TRBJ2-5 and V is TRBV9; TRBD2 is a possible D gene (6 bases). Germline lookup yields CDR1 SGDLS and CDR2 YYNGEE. The V and J ends lost 0 bases and 2 bases respectively, with 11 bases between them. The CDR3 consists of 15 residues. Using reference TRBV9 and TRBJ2-5 for the parts outside the CDR3, the full variable domain is DSGVTQTPKHLITATGQRVTLRCSPRSGDLSVYWYQQSLDQGLQFLIQYYNGEERAKGNILERFSAQQFPDLHSELNLSSLELGDSALYFCASSVAAGRQETQYFGPGTRLLVL.

This chain connects TRBV19 to TRBJ2-3; tentative D call: TRBD2 (5 bases). The CDR3 has 12 residues. Deletions cut 3 bases from V and 7 bases from J, with 8 bases between. Germline V gene data show CDR1 as LNHDA and CDR2 as SQIVND (reference sequence). CDR3 DNA sequence: TGTGCCAGTAGTATGCGGGCAAATACGCAGTATTTT. The encoded protein is CASSMRANTQYF.

V usage is TRBV20-1 and J usage is TRBJ1-2; D ambiguous. Trimming removed 8 bases at V and 4 bases at J, with 5 bases between. Germline CDR1 and CDR2: DFQATT and SNEGSKA (reference sequence). The CDR3 has 9 residues. The CDR3 region has the DNA TGCAGTACCGGCTATGGCTACACCTTC. Protein: CSTGYGYTF.

The CDR3 DNA is TGTGCCAGCAGCGCGAGAGGGGGCCTCCGCTCTGGGGCCAACGTCCTGACTTTC. Amino acid sequence: CASSARGGLRSGANVLTF. The rearrangement uses TRBV7-6 and TRBJ2-6, with TRBD1 matching 7 bases. The CDR3 covers 18 residues. Trimming took 5 bases from V and 0 from J; bases not matched to a gene: 10. Germline loops: CDR1 SGHVS, CDR2 FNYEAQ.